Sequencing of this T cell receptor (beta chain) was carried out in a study of T cell responses to AZD1222 COVID-19 vaccine. Study details: Pooling covered second doses at about 4 or about 12 weeks. Study results and limitations: Among the donors, most were white British and more were female, and clonal diversity was possibly underestimated. Unmutated regions of variants are reportedly targeted by nearly half of spike-specific TCRs. Seropositive at baseline were only a handful of AZD1222 recipients.

As to this clone: The target antigen is unknown.

The repertoire was sequenced with immunoSEQ multiplex PCR; TCRdb's copy has only in-frame clones and lacks some. Of about 140,000 clones listed, roughly 90% were seen once; the top ten hold 2.5% to 3.5%. The germline V gene has CDR1 SNHLY and CDR2 FYNNEI. The V end lost 1 base, the J end lost 5 bases, and 15 bases lay between the germline ends. CDR3 length equals 15 residues. The TCR was taken from an adult in good health. This chain connects TRBV2 to TRBJ2-7; possible D gene TRBD2, 6 bases. Sample: peripheral blood, taken on day 0 of AZD1222 vaccination. The CDR3 region is CASSEDAAGRNEQYF. The CDR3, as DNA: TGTGCCAGCAGTGAAGATGCGGCAGGGAGGAACGAGCAGTACTTC. The whole variable domain, remainder taken from reference TRBV2 and TRBJ2-7, is EPEVTQTPSHQVTQMGQEVILRCVPISNHLYFYWYRQILGQKVEFLVSFYNNEISEKSEIFDDQFSVERPDGSNFTLKIRSTKLEDSAMYFCASSEDAAGRNEQYFGPGTRLTVT.